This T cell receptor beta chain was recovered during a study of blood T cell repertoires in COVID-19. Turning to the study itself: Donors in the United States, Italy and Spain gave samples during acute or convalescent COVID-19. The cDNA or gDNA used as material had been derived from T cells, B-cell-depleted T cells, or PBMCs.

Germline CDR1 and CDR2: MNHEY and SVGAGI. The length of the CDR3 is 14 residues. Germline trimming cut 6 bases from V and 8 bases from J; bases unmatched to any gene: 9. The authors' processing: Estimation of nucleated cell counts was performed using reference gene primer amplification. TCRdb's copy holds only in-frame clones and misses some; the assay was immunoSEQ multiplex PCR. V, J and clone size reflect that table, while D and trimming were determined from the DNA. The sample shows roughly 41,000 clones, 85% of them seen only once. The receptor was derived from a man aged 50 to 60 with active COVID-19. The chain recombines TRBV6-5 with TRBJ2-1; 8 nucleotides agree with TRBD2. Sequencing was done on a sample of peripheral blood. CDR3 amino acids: CASSLAGLGDEQFF. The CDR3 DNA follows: TGTGCCAGCAGCCTCGCGGGACTAGGAGATGAGCAGTTCTTC.